A selection of T cell receptor beta chains follows, all from one sample in a study of blood T cell repertoires in COVID-19. Generated by immunoSEQ multiplex PCR, the TCRdb table keeps only in-frame clones and is missing some. This sample has under 60,000 clones, with approximately 90% found just once. Source material: peripheral blood. The source is a woman aged 60-75 years with COVID-19, enrolled during active disease. The conserved cysteine and the conserved F or W are not part of the CDR3 here. Fields, in order: J gene, V gene, CDR3 protein.

TRBJ1-3 | TRBV28 | ASSESGTVTSGNTIY
TRBJ1-1 | TRBV25-1 | ASSELREMNTEAF
TRBJ1-1 | TRBV5-4 | ASSFTVKTEAF
TRBJ2-1 | TRBV27 | ASSFIASGGHEQF
TRBJ2-7 | TRBV6-5 | ASSYSDRFYEQY
TRBJ2-1 | TRBV9 | ASSGSGTSGRRSSYNEQF
TRBJ2-5 | TRBV5-6 | ASSLYSVAGNQETQY
TRBJ2-7 | TRBV30 | ACYSHEQY
TRBJ1-2 | TRBV5-4 | ASSLLQTSNYGYT
TRBJ2-7 | TRBV24-1 | ATSEGTTVSEQY
TRBJ1-5 | TRBV15 | ATRETRTGMGNQPQH
TRBJ2-7 | TRBV9 | ASSVDVESGYEQY
TRBJ2-7 | TRBV19 | ASSMVFGEQY
TRBJ2-4 | TRBV7-2 | ASSPGQGAYIQY
TRBJ1-1 | TRBV6-5 | ASSLQGPQNTEAF
TRBJ1-4 | TRBV19 | ASSIRQGAEKLF
TRBJ1-2 | TRBV11-2 | ASSYPRQRGYT
TRBJ1-1 | TRBV29-1 | SVEAGGNSGAF
TRBJ1-3 | TRBV5-4 | ASSGSPRGSGNTIY
TRBJ1-2 | TRBV20-1 | SASPLILGGYT
TRBJ1-5 | TRBV15 | ATSRDLASGQPQH
TRBJ1-1 | TRBV6-5 | ASSYSTGEAF
TRBJ1-3 | TRBV30 | AWNYRGNTIY
TRBJ1-4 | TRBV4-2 | ASSQDMGWAGPREDTNEKLF
TRBJ2-2 | TRBV27 | ASSSQGTGELF
TRBJ2-5 | TRBV3-1/TRBV3-2 | ASSQGWRGVETQY
TRBJ1-1 | TRBV5-6 | ASSRDRRTEAF
TRBJ2-7 | TRBV18 | ASSLRTSGSTYEQY
TRBJ2-3 | TRBV19 | ASSIDRGTDTQY
TRBJ1-3 | TRBV20-1 | SAGGGNTIY
TRBJ1-1 | TRBV9 | ASSVDGLTEAF
TRBJ1-5 | TRBV12-3/TRBV12-4 | ASSFGGNQPQH
TRBJ1-5 | TRBV6-1 | ASSEGSRQPQH
TRBJ1-5 | TRBV19 | ASSISTGGNQPQH
TRBJ1-4 | TRBV9 | ASSVAPTESNEKLF
TRBJ1-4 | TRBV19 | ASSIGGRHNEKLF
TRBJ2-1 | TRBV19 | ASKNGIADSSYNEQF
TRBJ2-3 | TRBV5-4 | ASSPDYGTDTQY
TRBJ2-1 | TRBV21-1 | ASSRLAGGPSF
TRBJ1-2 | TRBV6-5 | ASSYSEGNYGYT
TRBJ2-1 | TRBV29-1 | SVDNSYNEQF
TRBJ2-7 | TRBV5-4 | ASSLGQGQY
TRBJ1-6 | TRBV6-4 | ASKDGRPGSAGLH